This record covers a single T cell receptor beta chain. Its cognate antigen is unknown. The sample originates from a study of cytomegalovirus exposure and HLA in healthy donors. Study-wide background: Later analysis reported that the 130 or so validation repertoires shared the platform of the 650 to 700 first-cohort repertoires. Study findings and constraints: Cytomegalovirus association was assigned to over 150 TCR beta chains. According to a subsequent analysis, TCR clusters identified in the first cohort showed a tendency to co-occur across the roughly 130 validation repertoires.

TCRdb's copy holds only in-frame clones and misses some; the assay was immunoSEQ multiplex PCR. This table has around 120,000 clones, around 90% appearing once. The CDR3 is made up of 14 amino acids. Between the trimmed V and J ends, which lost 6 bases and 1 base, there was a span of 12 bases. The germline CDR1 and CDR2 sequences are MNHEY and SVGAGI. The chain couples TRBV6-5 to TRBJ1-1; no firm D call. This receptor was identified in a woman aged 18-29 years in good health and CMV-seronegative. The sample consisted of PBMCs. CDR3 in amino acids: CASRNRGGNTEAFF. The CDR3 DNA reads TGTGCCAGCAGGAACCGGGGAGGGAACACTGAAGCTTTCTTT.